This is a list of T cell receptor beta chains from one sample in a study of chemoradiotherapy in HPV16-positive cancers. Sequencing used immunoSEQ multiplex PCR; TCRdb keeps in-frame clones, though not all of them. This table holds more than 2,000 clones, 87% found once. The input for sequencing was tumor tissue, taken from a patient who underwent chemoradiotherapy. These receptors were collected from a human donor with HPV-associated anogenital cancer. The CDR3 runs from the conserved cysteine through the conserved F or W. The order of the fields is V gene, clone size, D gene, J gene, CDR3 protein, CDR3 DNA. The D gene is left open where the match is weak. Clone size is shown for a subset of rows, as once, few, many or a class of expanded clone.

V gene: TRBV20-1; clone size: .; D gene: .; J gene: TRBJ2-7; CDR3 protein: CSALGGSEQYF; CDR3 DNA: TGCAGTGCCCTTGGAGGGTCCGAGCAGTACTTC
V gene: TRBV29-1; clone size: .; D gene: .; J gene: TRBJ1-2; CDR3 protein: CSVALGGLGGYTF; CDR3 DNA: TGCAGCGTTGCATTGGGGGGGCTTGGTGGCTACACCTTC
V gene: TRBV6-1; clone size: .; D gene: .; J gene: TRBJ1-5; CDR3 protein: CASSGAASPNQPQHF; CDR3 DNA: TGTGCCAGCAGTGGGGCAGCCAGTCCCAATCAGCCCCAGCATTTT
V gene: TRBV6-1; clone size: .; D gene: .; J gene: TRBJ1-4; CDR3 protein: CASRTAATNEKLFF; CDR3 DNA: TGTGCCAGCAGGACAGCAGCAACTAATGAAAAACTGTTTTTT
V gene: TRBV11-2; clone size: .; D gene: TRBD2; J gene: TRBJ2-7; CDR3 protein: CASVTSGVPYEQYF; CDR3 DNA: TGTGCCAGCGTGACTAGCGGGGTTCCCTACGAGCAGTACTTC
V gene: TRBV6-1; clone size: .; D gene: .; J gene: TRBJ1-1; CDR3 protein: CASSGIMNTEAFF; CDR3 DNA: TGTGCCAGCAGCGGTATAATGAACACTGAAGCTTTCTTT
V gene: TRBV2; clone size: .; D gene: .; J gene: TRBJ1-1; CDR3 protein: CASRGDLHTEAFF; CDR3 DNA: TGTGCCAGCAGGGGGGACCTCCACACTGAAGCTTTCTTT
V gene: TRBV19; clone size: few; D gene: .; J gene: TRBJ1-6; CDR3 protein: CASSIGGSPLHF; CDR3 DNA: TGTGCCAGTAGTATCGGGGGGTCACCCCTCCACTTT
V gene: TRBV28; clone size: once; D gene: .; J gene: TRBJ1-1; CDR3 protein: CASKTMDTEAFF; CDR3 DNA: TGTGCCAGCAAAACCATGGACACTGAAGCTTTCTTT
V gene: TRBV9; clone size: .; D gene: TRBD1; J gene: TRBJ2-2; CDR3 protein: CASSVGGQTNTGELFF; CDR3 DNA: TGTGCCAGCAGCGTAGGGGGACAGACGAACACCGGGGAGCTGTTTTTT
V gene: TRBV19; clone size: once; D gene: .; J gene: TRBJ1-2; CDR3 protein: CASSIKADGNYGYTF; CDR3 DNA: TGTGCCAGTAGTATAAAGGCGGACGGTAACTATGGCTACACCTTC
V gene: TRBV14; clone size: few; D gene: TRBD2; J gene: TRBJ2-2; CDR3 protein: CASSLGLANPVGLFF; CDR3 DNA: TGTGCCAGCAGCCTTGGACTAGCGAACCCTGTGGGGCTGTTTTTT
V gene: TRBV7-9; clone size: few; D gene: .; J gene: TRBJ1-2; CDR3 protein: CASSQQAGTSDYGYTF; CDR3 DNA: TGTGCCAGCAGTCAGCAGGCAGGGACGAGTGACTATGGCTACACCTTC
V gene: TRBV5-1; clone size: once; D gene: .; J gene: TRBJ2-5; CDR3 protein: CASSGPYQETQYF; CDR3 DNA: TGCGCCAGCTCGGGACCGTACCAAGAGACCCAGTACTTC
V gene: TRBV7-3; clone size: .; D gene: TRBD1; J gene: TRBJ1-2; CDR3 protein: CASSLKRDSALVYGYTF; CDR3 DNA: TGTGCCAGCAGCTTAAAAAGGGACAGCGCCTTGGTCTATGGCTACACCTTC
V gene: TRBV27; clone size: .; D gene: TRBD1; J gene: TRBJ1-1; CDR3 protein: CASSPWGTGNTEAFF; CDR3 DNA: TGTGCCAGCAGCCCTTGGGGGACAGGCAACACTGAAGCTTTCTTT
V gene: TRBV27; clone size: .; D gene: .; J gene: TRBJ1-1; CDR3 protein: CASSFGMNTEAFF; CDR3 DNA: TGTGCCAGCAGTTTTGGGATGAACACTGAAGCTTTCTTT
V gene: TRBV5-6; clone size: .; D gene: .; J gene: TRBJ1-2; CDR3 protein: CASSATGVYGYTF; CDR3 DNA: TGTGCCAGCAGCGCGACAGGTGTGTATGGCTACACCTTC
V gene: TRBV2; clone size: .; D gene: .; J gene: TRBJ1-2; CDR3 protein: CASRGDGNYGYTF; CDR3 DNA: TGTGCCAGCAGGGGGGACGGTAACTATGGCTACACCTTC
V gene: TRBV29-1; clone size: once; D gene: .; J gene: TRBJ1-1; CDR3 protein: CSVVVSSPEAFF; CDR3 DNA: TGCAGCGTTGTTGTATCCTCTCCTGAAGCTTTCTTT
V gene: TRBV19; clone size: .; D gene: TRBD2; J gene: TRBJ2-5; CDR3 protein: CASSRTSGSMETQYF; CDR3 DNA: TGTGCCAGTAGTAGGACTAGCGGGAGTATGGAGACCCAGTACTTC
V gene: TRBV27; clone size: .; D gene: .; J gene: TRBJ1-2; CDR3 protein: CASSVKAGFYGYTF; CDR3 DNA: TGTGCCAGCAGTGTCAAGGCAGGGTTCTATGGCTACACCTTC
V gene: TRBV5-1; clone size: .; D gene: .; J gene: TRBJ1-1; CDR3 protein: CASSLGDLGAFF; CDR3 DNA: TGCGCCAGCAGCTTGGGGGACTTGGGAGCTTTCTTT
V gene: TRBV2; clone size: .; D gene: .; J gene: TRBJ2-7; CDR3 protein: CASFYEQYF; CDR3 DNA: TGTGCCAGTTTCTACGAGCAGTACTTC
V gene: TRBV6-5; clone size: .; D gene: .; J gene: TRBJ2-2; CDR3 protein: CASSPNRVAGELFF; CDR3 DNA: TGTGCCAGCAGCCCCAATCGGGTGGCCGGGGAGCTGTTTTTT
V gene: TRBV19; clone size: few; D gene: TRBD1; J gene: TRBJ1-2; CDR3 protein: CASSTQGARVAGYTF; CDR3 DNA: TGTGCCAGTAGTACCCAGGGGGCCAGAGTGGCCGGCTACACCTTC
V gene: TRBV29-1; clone size: .; D gene: .; J gene: TRBJ2-7; CDR3 protein: CSVKDRMGTYEQYF; CDR3 DNA: TGCAGCGTAAAAGACAGGATGGGGACCTACGAGCAGTACTTC
V gene: TRBV5-1; clone size: .; D gene: .; J gene: TRBJ2-3; CDR3 protein: CASSLGGLDTQYF; CDR3 DNA: TGCGCCAGCAGCTTGGGGGGACTAGATACGCAGTATTTT
V gene: TRBV28; clone size: .; D gene: TRBD1; J gene: TRBJ1-5; CDR3 protein: CASIYSSGQLNQPQHF; CDR3 DNA: TGTGCCAGCATTTACTCCTCGGGACAGCTTAATCAGCCCCAGCATTTT
V gene: TRBV19; clone size: few; D gene: TRBD2; J gene: TRBJ2-1; CDR3 protein: CASSFASGTSGNEQFF; CDR3 DNA: TGTGCCAGTAGTTTTGCATCCGGGACTAGCGGAAATGAGCAGTTCTTC
V gene: TRBV6-4; clone size: .; D gene: .; J gene: TRBJ1-1; CDR3 protein: CASSGGGDRNTEAFF; CDR3 DNA: TGTGCCAGCAGTGGCGGCGGCGACAGAAACACTGAAGCTTTCTTT
V gene: TRBV2; clone size: .; D gene: .; J gene: TRBJ1-5; CDR3 protein: CATRNGDGNQPQHF; CDR3 DNA: TGTGCCACCCGGAACGGAGACGGCAATCAGCCCCAGCATTTT
V gene: TRBV19; clone size: .; D gene: .; J gene: TRBJ1-1; CDR3 protein: CASSPDRVNTEAFF; CDR3 DNA: TGTGCCAGTAGTCCGGACAGAGTGAACACTGAAGCTTTCTTT
V gene: TRBV2; clone size: .; D gene: .; J gene: TRBJ2-7; CDR3 protein: CASSEINGAYEQYF; CDR3 DNA: TGTGCCAGCAGTGAAATTAATGGGGCCTACGAGCAGTACTTC
V gene: TRBV5-1; clone size: .; D gene: TRBD2; J gene: TRBJ2-1; CDR3 protein: CASSSLGGRAGGNEQFF; CDR3 DNA: TGCGCCAGCAGCTCCCTCGGAGGGAGGGCCGGAGGAAATGAGCAGTTCTTC
V gene: TRBV27; clone size: .; D gene: TRBD2; J gene: TRBJ2-1; CDR3 protein: CASSFTLAGGWEQFF; CDR3 DNA: TGTGCCAGCAGTTTTACACTAGCGGGAGGCTGGGAGCAGTTCTTC
V gene: TRBV5-1; clone size: .; D gene: TRBD2; J gene: TRBJ2-3; CDR3 protein: CASSRDTSADTQYF; CDR3 DNA: TGCGCCAGCAGCCGAGATACTAGCGCAGATACGCAGTATTTT
V gene: TRBV19; clone size: .; D gene: .; J gene: TRBJ2-3; CDR3 protein: CASSIRHTDTQYF; CDR3 DNA: TGTGCCAGTAGTATCCGCCACACAGATACGCAGTATTTT
V gene: TRBV7-2; clone size: few; D gene: TRBD2; J gene: TRBJ2-1; CDR3 protein: CASSPGAGGPRKEQFF; CDR3 DNA: TGTGCCAGCAGCCCAGGAGCGGGAGGGCCGAGAAAGGAGCAGTTCTTC
V gene: TRBV18; clone size: .; D gene: TRBD1; J gene: TRBJ1-2; CDR3 protein: CASSPGTGAHGYTF; CDR3 DNA: TGTGCCAGCTCACCCGGGACAGGGGCCCATGGCTACACCTTC
V gene: TRBV5-1; clone size: .; D gene: .; J gene: TRBJ1-5; CDR3 protein: CASSLPGFPGRNQPQHF; CDR3 DNA: TGCGCCAGCAGCTTGCCTGGCTTCCCAGGGAGAAATCAGCCCCAGCATTTT
V gene: TRBV4-3; clone size: .; D gene: .; J gene: TRBJ2-1; CDR3 protein: CASSRSHPPYNEQFF; CDR3 DNA: TGCGCCAGCAGCCGCTCCCACCCTCCGTACAATGAGCAGTTCTTC
V gene: TRBV25-1; clone size: .; D gene: .; J gene: TRBJ2-1; CDR3 protein: CASSVYNEQFF; CDR3 DNA: TGTGCCAGCAGTGTCTACAATGAGCAGTTCTTC
V gene: TRBV19; clone size: few; D gene: .; J gene: TRBJ2-2; CDR3 protein: CASSIGAAQLFF; CDR3 DNA: TGTGCCAGTAGTATCGGGGCCGCACAGCTGTTTTTT
V gene: TRBV6-1; clone size: .; D gene: .; J gene: TRBJ2-7; CDR3 protein: CASKGVRSEQYF; CDR3 DNA: TGTGCCAGCAAGGGGGTGAGGAGCGAGCAGTACTTC
V gene: TRBV14; clone size: .; D gene: TRBD2; J gene: TRBJ2-1; CDR3 protein: CASSPPGLALLNEQFF; CDR3 DNA: TGTGCCAGCAGCCCACCGGGACTAGCGCTACTCAATGAGCAGTTCTTC
V gene: TRBV19; clone size: .; D gene: .; J gene: TRBJ1-1; CDR3 protein: CASSIRWGEAFF; CDR3 DNA: TGTGCCAGTAGTATCCGGTGGGGTGAAGCTTTCTTT
V gene: TRBV27; clone size: .; D gene: .; J gene: TRBJ2-7; CDR3 protein: CASSFFPPPYEQYF; CDR3 DNA: TGTGCCAGCAGTTTTTTCCCTCCCCCCTACGAGCAGTACTTC
V gene: TRBV6-1; clone size: .; D gene: .; J gene: TRBJ2-2; CDR3 protein: CASSEKGGNTGELFF; CDR3 DNA: TGTGCCAGCAGTGAAAAGGGTGGGAACACCGGGGAGCTGTTTTTT
V gene: TRBV5-1; clone size: .; D gene: TRBD1; J gene: TRBJ1-3; CDR3 protein: CASSFGTGRRGTSGNTIYF; CDR3 DNA: TGCGCCAGCAGCTTCGGGACAGGGAGAAGGGGGACCTCTGGAAACACCATATATTTT
V gene: TRBV9; clone size: .; D gene: .; J gene: TRBJ2-7; CDR3 protein: CASSSDSYEQYF; CDR3 DNA: TGTGCCAGCAGCTCCGACTCCTACGAGCAGTACTTC
V gene: TRBV19; clone size: .; D gene: .; J gene: TRBJ1-2; CDR3 protein: CASSIVGTDYGYTF; CDR3 DNA: TGTGCCAGTAGTATTGTGGGTACGGACTATGGCTACACCTTC
V gene: TRBV11-3; clone size: .; D gene: TRBD1; J gene: TRBJ2-7; CDR3 protein: CASSPRDRHYEQYF; CDR3 DNA: TGTGCCAGCAGCCCGAGGGACAGGCACTACGAGCAGTACTTC
V gene: TRBV30; clone size: .; D gene: .; J gene: TRBJ2-3; CDR3 protein: CAWMGGGRYTDTQYF; CDR3 DNA: TGTGCCTGGATGGGAGGGGGTCGGTACACAGATACGCAGTATTTT
V gene: TRBV6-5; clone size: once; D gene: .; J gene: TRBJ1-2; CDR3 protein: CASSSDRRRVCYTF; CDR3 DNA: TGTGCCAGCAGCTCCGACAGGAGGCGGGTGTGCTACACCTTC